Below are 20 T cell receptor beta chains sequenced from a single sample in a study of T cells in localized non-small cell lung cancer. Sequencing used immunoSEQ multiplex PCR; TCRdb keeps in-frame clones, though not all of them. The sample contains roughly 20,000 clones, 85% to 90% of which appear only once. Here the sequenced sample was peripheral blood, taken before any cancer treatment. The source of these receptors is a male donor aged 60 or over with stage I lung adenocarcinoma.

This clone was recorded once. J is TRBJ1-5 and V is TRBV6-1; D unresolved. The CDR3 runs 14 residues. Germline assignment: CDR1 MNHNS and CDR2 SASEGT. Deletions cut 4 bases from V and 2 bases from J, with 9 bases between. CDR3 sequence: CASSGGFRNQPQHF. CDR3 DNA sequence: TGTGCCAGCAGTGGGGGTTTTCGCAATCAGCCCCAGCATTTT.

This chain joins TRBV27 and TRBJ2-3; possible D gene TRBD1, 6 bases. V shed 3 bases and J shed 2 bases, with 12 bases lying between them. The CDR3 covers 15 residues. From germline, CDR1 is MNHEY and CDR2 SMNVEV (reference sequence). CDR3: CASSLNRDFTDTQYF. CDR3 sequence (DNA): TGTGCCAGCAGTTTGAACAGGGATTTCACAGATACGCAGTATTTT.

The chain recombines TRBV6-5 with TRBJ2-5; D may be TRBD1 or TRBD2 (5 bases each). CDR3 length: 14 residues. Looked up from germline, CDR1 is MNHEY and CDR2 is SVGAGI. Trimming removed 2 bases at V and 2 bases at J, with 9 bases between. The CDR3 region is CASSYGAGQETQYF. In nucleotides, the CDR3 is TGTGCCAGCAGTTACGGGGCGGGTCAAGAGACCCAGTACTTC.

CDR3: CASSRPGTGASSPLHF. In nucleotides, the CDR3 is TGTGCCAGCAGCCGTCCCGGGACAGGGGCCAGTTCACCCCTCCACTTT. The chain carries TRBV5-6 and TRBJ1-6; TRBD1 aligns across 10 bases. Germline values: CDR1 SGHDT, CDR2 YYEEEE. CDR3 length: 16 amino acids. With 4 bases clipped from V and 9 bases from J, the junction kept 10 bases outside the gene matches.

J is TRBJ2-1 and V is TRBV7-2; D may be TRBD1 (7 bases). Trimming left V 4 bases short and J 0 bases short, with 13 bases between. CDR3 size: 16 residues. CDR1 is SGHTA, CDR2 FQGNSA, per germline. Written as DNA, the CDR3 is TGTGCCAGCAGCTCATCAGGGGGGAGCTCCTACAATGAGCAGTTCTTC. Translating gives CASSSSGGSSYNEQFF.

The genes are TRBV28 and TRBJ2-6; the D is unclear. The V gene's germline CDR1 is MDHEN and CDR2 SYDVKM. The CDR3 covers 15 residues. The germline V and J ends were trimmed by 4 bases and 0 bases, with 7 bases remaining between them. The CDR3: CASSYSVSGANVLTF. In nucleotides, the CDR3 is TGTGCCAGCAGTTACAGTGTCTCTGGGGCCAACGTCCTGACTTTC. The full variable domain, in which reference TRBV28 and TRBJ2-6 provide the parts outside the CDR3, is DVKVTQSSRYLVKRTGEKVFLECVQDMDHENMFWYRQDPGLGLRLIYFSYDVKMKEKGDIPEGYSVSREKKERFSLILESASTNQTSMYLCASSYSVSGANVLTFGAGSRLTVL.

The chain is built from TRBV5-6 and TRBJ2-1; TRBD1 matches at 9 bases. Germline values: CDR1 SGHDT, CDR2 YYEEEE. CDR3 size: 19 residues. Germline trimming cut 6 bases from V and 7 bases from J; bases unmatched to any gene: 23. In DNA form, the CDR3 reads TGTGCCAGCATCCTTTTGGGACAGGGTGACAGTCCACACAAGAATGAGCAGTTCTTC. Its translation: CASILLGQGDSPHKNEQFF. The full variable domain, rest sourced from reference TRBV5-6 and TRBJ2-1, is DAGVTQSPTHLIKTRGQQVTLRCSPKSGHDTVSWYQQALGQGPQFIFQYYEEEERQRGNFPDRFSGHQFPNYSSELNVNALLLGDSALYLCASILLGQGDSPHKNEQFFGPGTRLTVL.

This clone is a singleton in its sample. The chain recombines TRBV7-9 with TRBJ1-5, with D maybe TRBD1 (5 bases). V was cut by 5 bases and J by 4 bases, with 9 bases left in between. The germline gives CDR1 SEHNR, CDR2 FQNEAQ (reference sequence). This CDR3 contains 13 residues. CDR3 bases: TGTGCCAGCAGCACCGGGACGAATCAGCCCCAGCATTTT. Translating gives CASSTGTNQPQHF.

The J gene is TRBJ1-6, the V gene TRBV19, with 8 bases lining up with TRBD1. CDR1 is LNHDA, CDR2 SQIVND, per germline (reference sequence). The CDR3 covers 14 residues. After removal of 5 bases from V and 9 bases from J, the junction contained 6 bases not matched to a gene. CDR3 loop: CASSGGQVISPLHF. Written as DNA, the CDR3 is TGTGCCAGTAGTGGGGGACAGGTTATTTCACCCCTCCACTTT.

In this sample, this clone turned up once. This sequence joins TRBV4-3 and TRBJ1-2, with 9 bases fitting TRBD1. This CDR3 comprises 15 residues. Germline loops: CDR1 LGHNA, CDR2 YSLEER. J gave up 5 bases and V 0 bases, and 4 bases lay outside the gene matches. CDR3 sequence (DNA): TGCGCCAGCAGCCAAGATTACGGGACAGGGTATGGCTACACCTTC. Encoded protein: CASSQDYGTGYGYTF.

The J gene is TRBJ1-5, the V gene TRBV4-1; 8 positions match TRBD1. The CDR3 spans 17 residues. J lost 2 bases, V lost 0 bases, and 6 bases had no gene match. CDR1 and CDR2 from the germline V gene are MGHRA and YSYEKL. The CDR3 DNA follows: TGCGCCAGCAGCCAAGATCCGGGACAGGCCCGCAATCAGCCCCAGCATTTT. This gives the protein CASSQDPGQARNQPQHF.

The gene calls are TRBV28 and TRBJ1-5; weak D call: TRBD1 (5 bases). From germline, CDR1 is MDHEN and CDR2 SYDVKM. This CDR3 spans 12 amino acids. Trimming pared 6 bases from V and 6 bases from J, leaving 9 bases between. The CDR3 DNA reads as TGTGCCAGCAGGACGGGGGGTCAGCCCCAGCATTTT. It codes for CASRTGGQPQHF.

Turning to this clone: At one end, the junction sequence differs from germline, possibly due to a read error. This chain joins TRBV9 and TRBJ2-1; D may be TRBD2 (6 bases). CDR1 is SGDLS, CDR2 YYNGEE, per germline. CDR3 length: 13 amino acids. CDR3 protein: CASAGPTLNEQLF. The CDR3 coding sequence is TGTGCCAGTGCGGGACCGACGTTAAATGAGCAGCTCTTC.

This chain uses TRBV5-1 with TRBJ2-3, with D unclear. Trimming pared 0 bases from V and 0 bases from J, leaving 5 bases between. The germline V gene encodes CDR1 SGHRS and CDR2 YFSETQ. This CDR3 has 14 residues. CDR3 protein: CASSLEDSTDTQYF. The CDR3 region has the DNA TGCGCCAGCAGCTTGGAGGACAGCACAGATACGCAGTATTTT. Filled out from reference TRBV5-1 and TRBJ2-3, the complete variable domain reads KAGVTQTPRYLIKTRGQQVTLSCSPISGHRSVSWYQQTPGQGLQFLFEYFSETQRNKGNFPGRFSGRQFSNSRSEMNVSTLELGDSALYLCASSLEDSTDTQYFGPGTRLTVL.

The chain has TRBV5-1 and TRBJ1-4, with a possible D match to TRBD1 (5 bases). Trimming took 4 bases from V and 4 from J, leaving 17 bases between them. Germline values: CDR1 SGHRS, CDR2 YFSETQ. The CDR3 totals 16 residues. CDR3 region: CASSPGTGISNEKLFF. CDR3 sequence (DNA): TGCGCCAGCAGCCCCGGGACCGGGATAAGTAATGAAAAACTGTTTTTT.

The chain is built from TRBV6-1 and TRBJ2-2; D is tentatively TRBD1 or TRBD2 (6 bases each). The CDR3 loop spans 16 amino acids. The germline CDR1 and CDR2 sequences are MNHNS and SASEGT. V dropped 0 bases and J dropped 5 bases, with 13 bases sitting between them. As DNA, the CDR3 is TGTGCCAGCAGTGAAGCCGGAGGGGGTGGGACCGGGGAGCTGTTTTTT. Translated, it gives CASSEAGGGGTGELFF.

The rearrangement joins TRBV30 to TRBJ2-7; maybe TRBD2 (6 bases). This CDR3 has 13 residues. V was cut by 2 bases and J by 0 bases, with 8 bases left in between. Germline values: CDR1 GTSNPN, CDR2 SVGIG (reference sequence). Written as DNA, the CDR3 is TGTGCCTGGAGTCGGGGGAGCTCCTACGAGCAGTACTTC. This encodes CAWSRGSSYEQYF.

The chain uses TRBV10-3 and TRBJ1-2; 7 bases align to TRBD1. The CDR3 is made up of 15 amino acids. Germline values: CDR1 ENHRY, CDR2 SYGVKD. The V segment lost 0 bases and the J segment 2 bases; nucleotides outside the gene matches: 3. The CDR3 nucleotides are TGTGCCATCAGTGAGTCAGTGGGACAGAACTATGGCTACACCTTC. Its protein product is CAISESVGQNYGYTF.

V usage is TRBV6-1 and J usage is TRBJ1-1; TRBD1 might be the D (5 bases). Per the germline V gene, CDR1 is MNHNS and CDR2 is SASEGT. V lost 3 bases and J 5 bases, leaving 13 bases between the germline ends. There are 14 residues in the CDR3. This CDR3 is CASSEWPGGTEAFF. CDR3 coding DNA: TGTGCCAGCAGTGAGTGGCCTGGGGGGACTGAAGCTTTCTTT.

The V call is TRBV7-9, the J call TRBJ2-4; maybe TRBD1 (5 bases). Germline-derived CDR1 and CDR2 are SEHNR and FQNEAQ (reference sequence). V lost 5 bases and J lost 2, with 13 bases in between. The CDR3 has 15 residues. CDR3 in amino acids: CASSTKTDSKNIQYF. For the CDR3, the DNA is TGTGCCAGCAGCACTAAGACAGACTCCAAAAACATTCAGTACTTC.